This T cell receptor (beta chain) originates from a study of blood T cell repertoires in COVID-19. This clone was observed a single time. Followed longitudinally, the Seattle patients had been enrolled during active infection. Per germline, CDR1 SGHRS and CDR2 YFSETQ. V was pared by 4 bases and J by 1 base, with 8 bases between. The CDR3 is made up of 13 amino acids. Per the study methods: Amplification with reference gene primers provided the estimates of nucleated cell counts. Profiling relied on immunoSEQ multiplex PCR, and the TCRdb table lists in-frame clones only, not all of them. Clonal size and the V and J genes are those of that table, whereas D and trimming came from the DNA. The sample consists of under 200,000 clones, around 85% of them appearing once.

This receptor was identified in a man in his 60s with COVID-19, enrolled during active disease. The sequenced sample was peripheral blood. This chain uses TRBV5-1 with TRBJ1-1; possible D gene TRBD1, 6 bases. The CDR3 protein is CASSPGQNTEAFF. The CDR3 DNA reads TGCGCCAGCAGCCCGGGACAGAACACTGAAGCTTTCTTT. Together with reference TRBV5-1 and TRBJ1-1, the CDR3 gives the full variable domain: KAGVTQTPRYLIKTRGQQVTLSCSPISGHRSVSWYQQTPGQGLQFLFEYFSETQRNKGNFPGRFSGRQFSNSRSEMNVSTLELGDSALYLCASSPGQNTEAFFGQGTRLTVV.